The 24 T cell receptor beta chains presented below share a single source sample, sequenced in a study of radiotherapy plus CTLA-4 blockade in lung cancer. Sequencing used immunoSEQ multiplex PCR; TCRdb keeps in-frame clones, though not all of them. This sample yields tens of thousands of clones, of which roughly 76% are seen a single time; around 3% belongs to the top ten. The input for sequencing was peripheral blood, taken from a patient treated with radiotherapy plus ipilimumab. The receptors were sampled from a human donor with non-small cell lung cancer who had a complete response to radiotherapy plus ipilimumab.

The chain employs TRBV11-3 and TRBJ1-1; D gene uncertain. The V gene's germline CDR1 is SGHNT and CDR2 YENEEA. V was cut by 1 base and J by 1 base, with 4 bases left in between. The length of the CDR3 is 13 residues. The CDR3 loop reads CASSLGANTEAFF. The CDR3 bases are TGTGCCAGCAGCTTAGGGGCGAACACTGAAGCTTTCTTT.

This clone occurred a few times. The V and J genes are TRBV4-1 and TRBJ1-4; 8 bases match TRBD1. Germline assignment: CDR1 MGHRA and CDR2 YSYEKL. The CDR3 consists of 16 residues. V lost 0 bases, J lost 8 bases, and 8 bases stayed unmatched. The CDR3 DNA follows: TGCGCCAGCAGCCAAGAGGAGCTGGACAGGGACGAAAAACTGTTTTTT. Amino acids: CASSQEELDRDEKLFF.

The V gene is TRBV7-2, the J gene TRBJ2-2, with 7 bases matching TRBD2. Germline V gene sequence: CDR1 SGHTA, CDR2 FQGNSA. V lost 4 bases and J lost 4; bases outside the gene matches: 6. CDR3 length: 15 amino acids. This chain's CDR3 is CASSSSWGGTGELFF. The CDR3 nucleotides read TGTGCCAGCAGCTCATCATGGGGGGGCACCGGGGAGCTGTTTTTT.

V gene TRBV29-1 combines with J gene TRBJ1-2, with D maybe TRBD1 (5 bases). V dropped 4 bases and J dropped 2 bases, with 8 bases sitting between them. Germline V gives CDR1 SQVTM, CDR2 ANQGSEA. The CDR3 length is 12 residues. The chain's CDR3 is CSVGRGNYGYTF. CDR3 DNA sequence: TGCAGCGTTGGTCGGGGGAACTATGGCTACACCTTC.

The chain employs TRBV20-1 and TRBJ2-7; no definite D call. This CDR3 spans 11 amino acids. CDR1 is DFQATT, CDR2 SNEGSKA, per germline (reference sequence). Trimming took off 6 bases at V and 6 bases at J, with 12 bases between the two ends. The CDR3 nucleotides are TGCAGTGCCCCACTTCGTGGCGAGCAGTACTTC. The encoded protein is CSAPLRGEQYF.

The gene calls are TRBV7-8 and TRBJ2-7; 7 bases match TRBD1. Trimming removed 0 bases from V and 1 base from J; junction bases left unmatched: 3. Per germline, CDR1 SGHVS and CDR2 FQNEAQ. The CDR3 is 15 amino acids. CDR3 region: CASSLAPGQSYEQYF. The DNA for the CDR3 is TGTGCCAGCAGCTTAGCCCCGGGACAGTCCTACGAGCAGTACTTC.

This chain links TRBV6-1 with TRBJ1-2; 8 bases align to TRBD1. This CDR3 region has 17 residues. V lost 0 bases and J lost 6; bases outside the gene matches: 12. Germline lookup yields CDR1 MNHNS and CDR2 SASEGT. The CDR3, as DNA: TGTGCCAGCAGTGAAGCGGGACTCAGGGGGCTCGCGAATGGCTACACCTTC. This encodes CASSEAGLRGLANGYTF.

The rearrangement links TRBV28 to TRBJ1-5; 7 bases align to TRBD1. This CDR3 comprises 15 residues. In germline, CDR1 is MDHEN, CDR2 SYDVKM. Losses at the gene ends were 6 bases for V and 0 bases for J; bases not matched to a gene: 5. The CDR3 loop reads CASRQQGYSNQPQHF. The CDR3 nucleotides are TGTGCCAGCAGACAACAGGGGTATAGCAATCAGCCCCAGCATTTT.

The chain's CDR3 is CATKTSGVMETQYF. CDR3 DNA: TGTGCCACGAAGACTAGCGGGGTTATGGAGACCCAGTACTTC. This chain uses TRBV10-3 with TRBJ2-5; 11 positions match TRBD2. With 10 bases clipped from V and 5 bases from J, the junction kept 9 bases outside the gene matches. The CDR3 has 14 amino acids. The germline V gene encodes CDR1 ENHRY and CDR2 SYGVKD.

This clone has ten or more counts. This chain links TRBV7-9 with TRBJ1-3; 9 nucleotides agree with TRBD1. The trim removed 6 bases at V and 3 bases at J, leaving 12 bases unmatched. Per the germline V gene, CDR1 is SEHNR and CDR2 is FQNEAQ (reference sequence). The CDR3 spans 17 residues. CDR3 bases: TGTGCCAGCAGTGGGACAGGGCCAGGCCTTTTTGGAAACACCATATATTTT. Protein product: CASSGTGPGLFGNTIYF.

This rearrangement joins TRBV4-3 to TRBJ2-2; D not resolved. V was clipped by 0 bases and J by 6 bases, with 8 bases between them. The CDR3 totals 14 residues. Germline V lookup: CDR1 LGHNA, CDR2 YSLEER. Here the CDR3 DNA reads TGCGCCAGCAGCCAAGATTTTGGCCCCGGGGAGCTGTTTTTT. As protein: CASSQDFGPGELFF.

CDR3 bases: TGTGCCAGCAGCCCGCCGGGGACAGGGAAGGGCACTGAAGCTTTCTTT. Translated: CASSPPGTGKGTEAFF. This chain connects TRBV5-4 to TRBJ1-1; 9 nucleotides match TRBD1. Germline V gives CDR1 SGHNT, CDR2 YYREEE (reference sequence). The CDR3 extends over 16 amino acids. Germline trimming cut 4 bases from V and 4 bases from J; bases unmatched to any gene: 11.

This clone was counted a few times. The rearrangement uses TRBV20-1 and TRBJ2-7; no reliable D call. Germline values: CDR1 DFQATT, CDR2 SNEGSKA (reference sequence). Trimming removed 4 bases from V and 0 bases from J, with 4 bases in between. This CDR3 region has 11 residues. Written as DNA, the CDR3 is TGCAGTGCTATCAACTCCTACGAGCAGTACTTC. This codes for CSAINSYEQYF.

As for this clone: Germline is not matched at one junction end, which may reflect a read error. This chain connects TRBV4-1 to TRBJ2-5, with D possibly being TRBD1 (6 bases). The J call is uncertain, as TRBJ2-7 better fits the DNA end. The CDR3 loop spans 16 amino acids. In germline, CDR1 is MGHRA, CDR2 YSYEKL. CDR3 sequence (DNA): TGCGCCAGCGGCCAAGTCCCAGGGGTAATTGCCTACGAGCAGTACTTC. Translation gives CASGQVPGVIAYEQYF.

This chain uses TRBV2 with TRBJ1-5; weak D call: TRBD1 (5 bases). The CDR3 runs to 13 residues. Trimming cost V 4 bases and J 7 bases, with 11 bases left between them. The V gene's germline CDR1 is SNHLY and CDR2 FYNNEI. The CDR3 here is CASSGGEAQPQHF. In nucleotides, the CDR3 is TGTGCCAGCAGTGGAGGGGAGGCCCAGCCCCAGCATTTT.

The chain combines TRBV19 with TRBJ1-1; D call uncertain. The germline V gene has CDR1 LNHDA and CDR2 SQIVND (reference sequence). The CDR3 consists of 15 residues. V was pared by 6 bases and J by 1 base, with 15 bases between. The DNA of the CDR3 is TGTGCCAGTAGCCCTAACTCGGGTGCGAACACTGAAGCTTTCTTT. It yields the protein CASSPNSGANTEAFF.

V and J are TRBV6-5 and TRBJ2-3; possible D gene TRBD1, 5 bases. CDR1 MNHEY and CDR2 SVGAGI come from the germline V gene. V shed 6 bases and J shed 0 bases, with 13 bases lying between them. CDR3 length: 15 residues. CDR3 nucleotide sequence: TGTGCCAGCAGCGTGACAGCCCTAAGCACAGATACGCAGTATTTT. Protein product: CASSVTALSTDTQYF.

This clone is a singleton in its sample. The J gene is TRBJ2-1, the V gene TRBV7-2, with 10 nucleotides matching TRBD2. V gave up 6 bases and J gave up 6 bases; unmatched junction bases: 8. The CDR3 extends over 15 amino acids. Germline V CDR1 and CDR2: SGHTA, FQGNSA. The CDR3 coding sequence is TGTGCCAGCAGAGTCGGACTAGCGGAGGTCAATGAGCAGTTCTTC. This codes for CASRVGLAEVNEQFF.

The chain combines TRBV19 with TRBJ2-1, with TRBD2 identical over 14 bases. J gave up 10 bases and V 6 bases, and 8 bases lay outside the gene matches. Germline-derived CDR1 and CDR2 are LNHDA and SQIVND (reference sequence). The CDR3 is made up of 15 amino acids. The CDR3, as DNA: TGTGCCAGTAGGGAGGGACTAGCGGGAGCTGGAGAGCAGTTCTTC. Translated: CASREGLAGAGEQFF.

The chain joins TRBV18 to TRBJ2-7; TRBD1 matches at 7 bases. Germline V gene lookup returns CDR1 KGHSH and CDR2 LQKENI. This CDR3 has 15 amino acids. With 6 bases clipped from V and 3 bases from J, the junction kept 11 bases outside the gene matches. CDR3 region: CASSLTGEILYEQYF. The CDR3 DNA sequence: TGTGCCAGCTCTCTTACAGGGGAAATCCTCTACGAGCAGTACTTC.

This clone was observed a single time. The rearrangement links TRBV5-1 to TRBJ1-4; D may be TRBD1 (6 bases). CDR3 length equals 18 residues. The V and J ends lost 4 bases and 0 bases respectively, with 19 bases between them. In germline, CDR1 is SGHRS, CDR2 YFSETQ. The CDR3 is CASSLEYRAGATNEKLFF. CDR3 DNA sequence: TGCGCCAGCAGCCTAGAATACAGGGCTGGAGCAACTAATGAAAAACTGTTTTTT. The full variable domain, completed using reference TRBV5-1 and TRBJ1-4, is KAGVTQTPRYLIKTRGQQVTLSCSPISGHRSVSWYQQTPGQGLQFLFEYFSETQRNKGNFPGRFSGRQFSNSRSEMNVSTLELGDSALYLCASSLEYRAGATNEKLFFGSGTQLSVL.

This sequence joins TRBV7-2 and TRBJ2-5; possible D gene TRBD2, 6 bases. Germline V gives CDR1 SGHTA, CDR2 FQGNSA. The CDR3 covers 14 residues. The V end lost 5 bases, the J end lost 5 bases, and 15 bases lay between the germline ends. The chain's CDR3 is CASSQGLRSETQYF. CDR3 nucleotides: TGTGCCAGCAGCCAGGGACTGAGGAGTGAGACCCAGTACTTC.

This sequence joins TRBV28 and TRBJ1-4; TRBD1 is a possible D gene (6 bases). V shed 6 bases and J shed 8 bases, with 22 bases lying between them. The CDR3 sequence is 16 residues long. The germline V gene encodes CDR1 MDHEN and CDR2 SYDVKM. This chain's CDR3 is CASSPPRRGAQEKLFF. CDR3 in DNA: TGTGCCAGCAGCCCTCCCCGTCGGGGGGCGCAGGAAAAACTGTTTTTT.

The table lists this clone with a count of one. This chain links TRBV27 with TRBJ2-3, with 7 bases matching TRBD2. CDR3 length: 16 residues. In germline, CDR1 is MNHEY, CDR2 SMNVEV (reference sequence). Trimming removed 2 bases from V and 0 bases from J; junction bases left unmatched: 5. The CDR3, as DNA: TGTGCCAGCAGTTTAACCCTCGGGGGGAGCACAGATACGCAGTATTTT. Translating it yields CASSLTLGGSTDTQYF.